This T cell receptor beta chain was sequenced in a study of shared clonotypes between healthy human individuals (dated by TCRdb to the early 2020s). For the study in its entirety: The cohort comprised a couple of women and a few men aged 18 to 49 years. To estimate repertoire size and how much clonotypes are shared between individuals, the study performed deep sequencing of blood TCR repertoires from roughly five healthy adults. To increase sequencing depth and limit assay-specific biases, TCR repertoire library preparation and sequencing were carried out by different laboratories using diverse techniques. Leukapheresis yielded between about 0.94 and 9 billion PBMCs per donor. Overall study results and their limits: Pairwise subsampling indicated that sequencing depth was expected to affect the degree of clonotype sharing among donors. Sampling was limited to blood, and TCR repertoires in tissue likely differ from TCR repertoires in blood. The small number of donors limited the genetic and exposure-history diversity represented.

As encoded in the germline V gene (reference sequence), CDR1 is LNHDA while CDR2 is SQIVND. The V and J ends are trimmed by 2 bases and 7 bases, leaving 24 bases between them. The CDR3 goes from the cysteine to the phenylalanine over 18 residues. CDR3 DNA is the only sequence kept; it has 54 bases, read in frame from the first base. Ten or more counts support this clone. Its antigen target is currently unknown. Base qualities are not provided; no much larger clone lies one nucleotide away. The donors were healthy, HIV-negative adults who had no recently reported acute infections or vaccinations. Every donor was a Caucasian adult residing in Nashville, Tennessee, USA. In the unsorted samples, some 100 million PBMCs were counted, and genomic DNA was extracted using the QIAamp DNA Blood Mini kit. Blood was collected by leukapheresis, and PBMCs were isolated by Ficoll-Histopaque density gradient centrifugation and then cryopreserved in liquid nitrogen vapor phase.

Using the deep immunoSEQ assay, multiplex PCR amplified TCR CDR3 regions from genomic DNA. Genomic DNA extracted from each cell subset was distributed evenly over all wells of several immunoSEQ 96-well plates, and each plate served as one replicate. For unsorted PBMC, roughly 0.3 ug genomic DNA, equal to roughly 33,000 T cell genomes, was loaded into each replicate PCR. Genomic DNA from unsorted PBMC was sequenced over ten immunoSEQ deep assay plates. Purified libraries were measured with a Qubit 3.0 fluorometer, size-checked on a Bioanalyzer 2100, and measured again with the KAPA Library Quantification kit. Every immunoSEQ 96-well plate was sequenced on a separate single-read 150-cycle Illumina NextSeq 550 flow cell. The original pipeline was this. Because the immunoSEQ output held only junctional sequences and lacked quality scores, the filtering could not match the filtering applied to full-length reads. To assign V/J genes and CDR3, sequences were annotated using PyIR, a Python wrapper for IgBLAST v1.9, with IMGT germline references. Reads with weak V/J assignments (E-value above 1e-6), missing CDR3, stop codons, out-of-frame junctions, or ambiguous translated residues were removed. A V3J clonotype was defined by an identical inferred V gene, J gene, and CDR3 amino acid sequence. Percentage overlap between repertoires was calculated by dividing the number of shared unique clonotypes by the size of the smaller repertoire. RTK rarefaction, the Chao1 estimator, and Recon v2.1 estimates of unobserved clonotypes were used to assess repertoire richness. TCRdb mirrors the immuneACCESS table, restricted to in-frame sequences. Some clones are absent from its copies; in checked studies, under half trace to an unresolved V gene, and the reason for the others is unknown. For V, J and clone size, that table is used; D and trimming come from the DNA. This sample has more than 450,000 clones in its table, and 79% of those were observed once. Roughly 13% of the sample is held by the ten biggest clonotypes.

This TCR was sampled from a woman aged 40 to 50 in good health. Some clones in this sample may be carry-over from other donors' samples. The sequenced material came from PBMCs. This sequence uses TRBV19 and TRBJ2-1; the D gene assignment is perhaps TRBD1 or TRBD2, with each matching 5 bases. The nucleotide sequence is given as TGTGCCAGTAGTATAAGTTCAACAGGTTGGGGGAGTCGGAATGAGCAGTTCTTC. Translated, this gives CASSISSTGWGSRNEQFF.